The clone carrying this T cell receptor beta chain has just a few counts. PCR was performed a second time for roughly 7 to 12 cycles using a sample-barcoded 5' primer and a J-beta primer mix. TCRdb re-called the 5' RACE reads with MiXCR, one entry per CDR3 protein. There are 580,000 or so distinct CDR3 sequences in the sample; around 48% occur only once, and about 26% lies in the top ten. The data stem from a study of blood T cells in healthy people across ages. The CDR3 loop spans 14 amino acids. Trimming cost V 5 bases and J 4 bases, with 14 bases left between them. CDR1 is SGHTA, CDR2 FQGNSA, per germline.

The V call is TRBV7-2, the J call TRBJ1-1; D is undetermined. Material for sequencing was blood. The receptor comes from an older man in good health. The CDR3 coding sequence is TGTGCCAGCAGCCCGGTTGGGGTTTTCACTGAAGCTTTCTTT. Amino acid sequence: CASSPVGVFTEAFF.